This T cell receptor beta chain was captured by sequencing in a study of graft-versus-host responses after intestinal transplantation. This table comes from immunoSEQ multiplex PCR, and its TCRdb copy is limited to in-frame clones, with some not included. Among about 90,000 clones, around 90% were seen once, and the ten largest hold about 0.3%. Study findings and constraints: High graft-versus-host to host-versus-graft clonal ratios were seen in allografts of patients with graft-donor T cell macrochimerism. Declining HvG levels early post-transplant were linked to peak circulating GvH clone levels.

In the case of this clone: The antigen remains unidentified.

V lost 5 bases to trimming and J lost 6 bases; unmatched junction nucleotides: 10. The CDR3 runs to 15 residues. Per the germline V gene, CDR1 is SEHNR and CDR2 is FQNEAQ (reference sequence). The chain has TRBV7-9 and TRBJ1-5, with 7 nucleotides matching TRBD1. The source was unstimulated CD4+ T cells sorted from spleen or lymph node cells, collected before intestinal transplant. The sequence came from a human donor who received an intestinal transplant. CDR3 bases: TGTGCCAGCAGCCGAGGGGGCTTGGAGGGTCAGCCCCAGCATTTT. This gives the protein CASSRGGLEGQPQHF.